This entry is about one T cell receptor (beta chain). Its target is not known. CD8 cells classed as naive were CD45RO-negative and positively selected for CCR7, excluding terminally differentiated effector memory CD45RA+ cells. The CDR3 loop spans 16 amino acids. From germline, CDR1 is MNHEY and CDR2 SMNVEV (reference sequence). J lost 4 bases, V lost 5 bases, and 11 bases had no gene match. The data belong to a study of shared clonotypes between healthy human individuals. Study conclusions and caveats: For naive CD4 cells, approximately 4.7% of clonotypes were shared across a few donors. At large depth, rarefaction still showed sorted-subset sequencing to be incomplete.

Deep-level settings were used for running the assay. The repertoire was sequenced with immunoSEQ multiplex PCR; TCRdb's copy has only in-frame clones and lacks some. Of approximately 810,000 clones in the sample, 80% to 95% were seen once. This clonotype was obtained from a man in his thirties or forties in good health. Sequencing was carried out using naive CD8+ T cells sorted from blood. The V call is TRBV27, the J call TRBJ2-3; 8 bases are a match to TRBD1. Here the CDR3 reads CASSPRQGTWSDTQYF. The CDR3 DNA sequence: TGTGCCAGCAGTCCCCGACAGGGGACTTGGTCAGATACGCAGTATTTT.